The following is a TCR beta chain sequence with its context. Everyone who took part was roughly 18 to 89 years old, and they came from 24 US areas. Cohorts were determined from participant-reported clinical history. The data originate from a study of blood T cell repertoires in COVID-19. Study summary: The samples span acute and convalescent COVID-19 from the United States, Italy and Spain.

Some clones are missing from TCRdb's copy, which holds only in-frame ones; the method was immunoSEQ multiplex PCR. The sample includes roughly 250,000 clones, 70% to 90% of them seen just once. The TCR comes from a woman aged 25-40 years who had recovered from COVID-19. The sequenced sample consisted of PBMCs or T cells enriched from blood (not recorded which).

For the CDR3, the DNA is TGCAGCGTTGTAGGGCCAATCAAGGGGGTTGGCTATGGCTACACCTTC. Translated: CSVVGPIKGVGYGYTF. The chain joins TRBV29-1 to TRBJ1-2, with a possible D match to TRBD1 (6 bases). The CDR3 has 16 residues. Germline assignment: CDR1 SQVTM and CDR2 ANQGSEA. The V gene lost 4 bases and the J gene lost 4 bases, with 22 bases spanning the gap.